Below are 15 T cell receptor beta chains sequenced from a single sample in a study of vaccination effects on CD4 cells after COVID-19. These receptors have no known antigen. Method: immunoSEQ multiplex PCR; TCRdb's copy keeps in-frame clones and lacks some. The sample includes fewer than 75,000 clones, 70% to 85% of them seen just once. After roughly 11 days in culture, the CD4+ T cells were isolated. Vaccine administered to participants consisted of two doses of either BNT162b2 or mRNA-1273. The sequenced sample was CD4+ T cells from PBMCs cultured without peptide, obtained after COVID-19 vaccination. These receptors all come from a human donor who received a COVID-19 vaccine.

The rearrangement joins TRBV27 to TRBJ2-7, with D unclear. Germline assignment: CDR1 MNHEY and CDR2 SMNVEV (reference sequence). CDR3 length equals 13 residues. V was trimmed by 4 bases and J by 4 bases, leaving 11 bases between them. For the CDR3, the DNA is TGTGCCAGCAGTTACCCGACTTCGTACGAGCAGTACGTC. This translates into CASSYPTSYEQYV.

The V and J genes are TRBV15 and TRBJ2-7; D unresolved. Germline CDR1 reads LNHNV; CDR2 reads YYDKDF (reference sequence). Trimming removed 1 base at V and 6 bases at J, with 13 bases between. This CDR3 contains 14 residues. CDR3 residues: CATSRVGGLSEQYV. In nucleotides, the CDR3 is TGTGCCACCAGCAGAGTCGGCGGCTTGAGCGAGCAGTACGTC.

The chain employs TRBV5-6 and TRBJ2-7; D might be TRBD1 or TRBD2, each matching 5 bases. The germline V and J ends were trimmed by 1 base and 2 bases, with 7 bases remaining between them. The CDR3 runs 13 residues. Germline lookup yields CDR1 SGHDT and CDR2 YYEEEE. In DNA form, the CDR3 reads TGTGCCAGCAGCTTGACGGGGCCCTACGAGCAGTACGTC. Translating it yields CASSLTGPYEQYV.

The chain links TRBV6-2 or TRBV6-3 to TRBJ2-2; no clear D gene. The CDR3 sequence is 14 residues long. The germline V gene encodes CDR1 MNHEY and CDR2 SVGEGT. V lost 4 bases to trimming and J lost 4 bases, with 10 bases between them. The CDR3 protein is CASSWARSTGELFF. CDR3 coding DNA: TGTGCCAGCAGTTGGGCTAGATCCACCGGGGAGCTGTTTTTT.

The rearrangement links TRBV30 to TRBJ1-6; D gene unclear. The CDR3 has 12 amino acids. Germline CDR1 is GTSNPN and CDR2 is SVGIG (reference sequence). V lost 0 bases, J lost 8 bases, and 5 bases lay in between. The CDR3, as DNA: TGTGCCTGGAGTGTTAGGTATTCACCCCTCCACTTT. Its translation: CAWSVRYSPLHF.

The chain couples TRBV10-3 to TRBJ2-3; 11 bases line up with TRBD2. The CDR3 has 14 amino acids. The V and J ends lost 7 bases and 4 bases, in that order; junction bases with no gene match: 4. Germline V lookup: CDR1 ENHRY, CDR2 SYGVKD. CDR3 loop: CAITPGLAADTQYF. The CDR3 region has the DNA TGTGCCATCACCCCGGGACTAGCGGCAGATACGCAGTATTTT.

This clone was picked up one time. This chain links TRBV5-6 with TRBJ2-4; 9 positions match TRBD1. From germline, CDR1 is SGHDT and CDR2 YYEEEE. CDR3 length: 16 residues. V dropped 2 bases and J dropped 1; count of bases not matched to a gene: 4. The CDR3 is CASSLTGGTAKNIQYF. CDR3 sequence (DNA): TGTGCCAGCAGCTTAACAGGGGGCACCGCCAAAAACATTCAGTACTTC.

The chain recombines TRBV5-1 with TRBJ1-6; 10 bases align to TRBD1. V gave up 1 base and J gave up 10 bases; unmatched junction bases: 5. CDR1 and CDR2 (germline): SGHRS, YFSETQ. This CDR3 region has 15 residues. This chain's CDR3 is CASSLSGQGYSPLHF. DNA of the CDR3: TGCGCCAGCAGCTTGTCGGGACAGGGGTACTCACCCCTCCACTTT. The whole variable domain, remainder taken from reference TRBV5-1 and TRBJ1-6, is KAGVTQTPRYLIKTRGQQVTLSCSPISGHRSVSWYQQTPGQGLQFLFEYFSETQRNKGNFPGRFSGRQFSNSRSEMNVSTLELGDSALYLCASSLSGQGYSPLHFGNGTRLTVT.

The CDR3 spells CASSSRHAENSPLHF. As DNA, the CDR3 is TGTGCCAGCAGCTCCAGACATGCGGAGAATTCACCCCTCCACTTT. The V call is TRBV7-2, the J call TRBJ1-6; D is unclear. The V gene's germline CDR1 is SGHTA and CDR2 FQGNSA. The CDR3 runs 15 residues. The V end was cut by 4 bases, the J end by 7 bases, with 14 bases between.

The chain carries TRBV18 and TRBJ2-3; 10 positions agree with TRBD1. Germline V gene data show CDR1 as KGHSH and CDR2 as LQKENI. V shed 7 bases, J shed 4 bases, and the junction held 5 bases outside the gene matches. The CDR3 runs 14 residues. This chain's CDR3 is CASFSDRGSDTQYF. The CDR3 DNA sequence: TGTGCCAGCTTCTCGGACAGGGGGTCAGATACGCAGTATTTT.

This clone was detected once. The germline gene is not matched at one end of the junction; a read error may be the cause. V gene TRBV7-2 combines with J gene TRBJ2-3; 10 bases fit TRBD1. The CDR3 has 17 amino acids. Germline values: CDR1 SGHTA, CDR2 FQGNSA. CDR3 protein: CASSIARQGARADTQYF. The CDR3 coding sequence is TGTGCCAGCAGCATAGCCCGACAGGGGGCGCGGGCAGATACGCAGTATTTT.

The V gene is TRBV20-1, the J gene TRBJ2-1, with D perhaps matching TRBD1 (6 bases). Germline lookup yields CDR1 DFQATT and CDR2 SNEGSKA (reference sequence). The CDR3 length is 16 residues. The V end lost 6 bases, the J end lost 0 bases, and 18 bases lay between the germline ends. The CDR3 nucleotides read TGCAGTGCCAGTCCCGGGACACGTAGCTCCTACAATGAGCAGTTCTTC. It specifies CSASPGTRSSYNEQFF.

The chain uses TRBV5-1 and TRBJ2-3; D is unclear. There are 14 residues in the CDR3. Between the trimmed V and J ends, which lost 4 bases and 0 bases, there was a span of 9 bases. Germline V lookup: CDR1 SGHRS, CDR2 YFSETQ. This CDR3 reads CASSHGPSTDTQYF. The CDR3 DNA sequence: TGCGCCAGCAGCCACGGCCCGAGCACAGATACGCAGTATTTT.

The chain uses TRBV5-1 and TRBJ1-2, with D unclear. V was shortened by 0 bases and J by 6 bases, with 15 bases between the two germline ends. Germline assignment: CDR1 SGHRS and CDR2 YFSETQ. The CDR3 totals 15 residues. The CDR3 loop is CASSLGHHPSDGYTF. CDR3 bases: TGCGCCAGCAGCTTGGGTCACCATCCATCCGATGGCTACACCTTC.

J is TRBJ1-1 and V is TRBV9; D unresolved. The germline CDR1 and CDR2 sequences are SGDLS and YYNGEE. The V and J ends lost 1 base and 1 base respectively, with 5 bases between them. The CDR3 is 13 amino acids. CDR3 sequence: CASSVSGNTEAFF. CDR3 nucleotides: TGTGCCAGCAGCGTAAGCGGGAACACTGAAGCTTTCTTT.